A selection of T cell receptor beta chains follows, all from one sample in a study of CD8 T cells in ankylosing spondylitis. TCRdb re-called the 5' RACE reads with MiXCR, one entry per CDR3 protein. The data hold fewer than 200,000 distinct CDR3 sequences, with approximately 18% observed a single time. Sequenced material: blood, either unsorted or a sorted T cell fraction (not recorded which). The origin of the receptors is a male donor aged 10-35 years with ankylosing spondylitis or in good health (not recorded which). The CDR3 runs from the conserved cysteine through the conserved F or W. The D gene is left open where the match is weak. Size values are once, few and many counts, or a class for expanded clones, and some rows have none.

cdr3_length j_call clone_size d_call v_call cdr3_nt cdr3_aa
15 TRBJ1-1 many TRBD1 TRBV4-1 TGCGCCAGCAGCCAAACACCCGGGACAGGGAGGAGGACTTTCTTT CASSQTPGTGRRTFF
16 TRBJ2-5 NA NA TRBV2 TGTGCCAGCAGTGAAGTCATACGGACGGCCCAAGAGACCCAGTACTTC CASSEVIRTAQETQYF
20 TRBJ2-3 many NA TRBV6-1 TGTGCCAGCAGGCACCCAATACCGGGACGAGAGGCTATTTTCACAGATACGCAGTATTTT CASRHPIPGREAIFTDTQYF
15 TRBJ1-4 many TRBD1 TRBV7-2 TGTGCCAGCAGCATAATGACAGGGGGCTTTGAAAAACTGTTTTTT CASSIMTGGFEKLFF
15 TRBJ2-3 many NA TRBV6-2/TRBV6-3 TGTGCCAGCAGCCCGAGGAGGCTGAAGACAGATACGCAGTATTTT CASSPRRLKTDTQYF
18 TRBJ2-1 many NA TRBV9 TGTGCCAGCAGCGTGGGCGATCTAGCGCAAAGTTACCACAATGAGCAGTTCTTC CASSVGDLAQSYHNEQFF
11 TRBJ2-7 NA NA TRBV29-1 TGCAGCGTGGGTCTAGCGCCCGAGCAGTACTTC CSVGLAPEQYF
13 TRBJ1-2 NA NA TRBV11-3 TGTGCCAGCAGCCGCGGCCTGATCGGGGGCTACACCTTC CASSRGLIGGYTF
16 TRBJ2-2 many NA TRBV6-5 TGTGCCAGCAAGCCTGCGGCTGCACGCGAAACCGGGGAGCTGTTTTTT CASKPAAARETGELFF
13 TRBJ2-1 many NA TRBV18 TGTGCCAGCTCACGGTCGGGACCCAATGAGCAGTTCTTC CASSRSGPNEQFF
16 TRBJ2-3 NA TRBD1 TRBV29-1 TGCAGCGTTGAAAGTGTAGGGACAGGGTTAACAGATACGCAGTATTTT CSVESVGTGLTDTQYF
12 TRBJ2-1 few NA TRBV20-1 TGCAGTGCTAGCCCCACCTACAATGAGCAGTTCTTC CSASPTYNEQFF
15 TRBJ2-1 many NA TRBV5-1 TGCGCCAGCAGCTTGGTGGGCCTCTCCTACAATGAGCAGTTCTTC CASSLVGLSYNEQFF
14 TRBJ1-1 NA NA TRBV12-3/TRBV12-4 TGTGCCAGCAGTCGACGGGGGGCGTTTACTGAAGCTTTCTTT CASSRRGAFTEAFF
14 TRBJ1-4 many TRBD1 TRBV12-3/TRBV12-4 TGTGCCAGCTCCCCCGGACAGGGGAATGAAAAACTGTTTTTT CASSPGQGNEKLFF
15 TRBJ2-3 once NA TRBV6-5 TGTGCCAGCACGGTCGGGTGGGGAAGCACAGATACGCAGTATTTT CASTVGWGSTDTQYF
13 TRBJ2-5 many NA TRBV12-3/TRBV12-4 TGTGCCAGCAGTATATTCGTCCAAGAGACCCAGTACTTC CASSIFVQETQYF
13 TRBJ2-1 many NA TRBV12-3/TRBV12-4 TGTGCCAGCACCAGCGATCTGAGCAATGAGCAGTTCTTC CASTSDLSNEQFF
15 TRBJ2-3 few NA TRBV20-1 TGCAGTGCTAGAGATTCGGGAGTCGGCACAGATACGCAGTATTTT CSARDSGVGTDTQYF
13 TRBJ1-5 NA NA TRBV11-2 TGTGCCTCCGGGGGGGCCCCTGGCCAGCCCCAGCATTTT CASGGAPGQPQHF
15 TRBJ2-5 NA TRBD1 TRBV11-2 TGTGCCAGCAGCCCCGGGGACAGGGGGCAAGAGACCCAGTACTTC CASSPGDRGQETQYF
13 TRBJ2-5 many NA TRBV5-1 TGCGCCAGCAGCTCTCGGGGGCTGGAGACCCAGTACTTC CASSSRGLETQYF